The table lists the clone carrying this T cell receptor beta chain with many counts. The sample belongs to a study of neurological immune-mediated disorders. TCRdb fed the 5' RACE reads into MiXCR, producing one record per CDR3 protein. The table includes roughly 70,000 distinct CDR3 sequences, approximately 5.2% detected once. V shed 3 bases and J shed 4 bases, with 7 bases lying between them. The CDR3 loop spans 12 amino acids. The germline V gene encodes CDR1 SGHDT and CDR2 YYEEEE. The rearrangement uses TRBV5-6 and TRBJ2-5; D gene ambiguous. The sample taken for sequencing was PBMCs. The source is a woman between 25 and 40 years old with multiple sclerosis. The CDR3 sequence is CASSSYAETQYF. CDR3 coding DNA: TGTGCCAGCAGCTCGTACGCAGAGACCCAGTACTTC.